These 16 T cell receptor beta chains share one sample of origin, sequenced in a study of PD-1 blockade in classical Hodgkin lymphoma. Some clones are missing from TCRdb's copy, which holds only in-frame ones; the method was immunoSEQ multiplex PCR. The table records tens of thousands of clones, about 85% of them present only once. The patients all showed relapse after autologous stem cell transplantation, while their brentuximab vedotin exposure varied. CD4+ T cells were purified from thawed PBMCs by magnetic negative selection. Specimen: CD4+ T cells from blood, collected at baseline. The receptor source for this set is a human donor with classical Hodgkin lymphoma.

V is TRBV10-3 and J is TRBJ2-3; D possibly matches TRBD1 or TRBD2 (5 bases each). This CDR3 contains 14 residues. Trimming shortened V by 7 bases and J by 5 bases, and 16 bases separated the two germline ends. Germline V gives CDR1 ENHRY, CDR2 SYGVKD. The CDR3 is CAIKRDPAKDTQYF. The CDR3 DNA follows: TGTGCCATCAAACGGGACCCCGCGAAAGATACGCAGTATTTT.

The rearrangement links TRBV18 to TRBJ1-1; the match to TRBD1 covers 8 bases. CDR3 length: 17 amino acids. Germline values: CDR1 KGHSH, CDR2 LQKENI. Trimming removed 0 bases from V and 0 bases from J; junction bases left unmatched: 6. The CDR3 is CASSPPRTGFLNTEAFF. In nucleotides, the CDR3 is TGTGCCAGCTCACCACCCAGGACAGGGTTTTTGAACACTGAAGCTTTCTTT.

The CDR3 sequence is CASSLAGQGSNQPQHF. CDR3 bases: TGCGCCAGCAGCTTGGCCGGGCAGGGGAGCAATCAGCCCCAGCATTTT. This chain joins TRBV5-1 and TRBJ1-5; maybe TRBD1 (6 bases). V was trimmed by 0 bases and J by 1 base, leaving 11 bases between them. The CDR3 loop spans 16 amino acids. The V gene's germline CDR1 is SGHRS and CDR2 YFSETQ.

The chain carries TRBV5-4 and TRBJ1-1; a weak D match, TRBD1 (5 bases). The CDR3 is 14 residues long. Trimming took off 5 bases at V and 8 bases at J, with 19 bases between the two ends. CDR1 and CDR2 (germline): SGHNT, YYREEE (reference sequence). The CDR3 DNA reads TGTGCCAGCAGTAGACCCGGGGGGGAGGGGGAAGCTTTCTTT. It specifies CASSRPGGEGEAFF. Variable domain in full (rest from reference TRBV5-4 and TRBJ1-1): ETGVTQSPTHLIKTRGQQVTLRCSSQSGHNTVSWYQQALGQGPQFIFQYYREEENGRGNFPPRFSGLQFPNYSSELNVNALELDDSALYLCASSRPGGEGEAFFGQGTRLTVV.

The chain couples TRBV9 to TRBJ2-3; D is possibly TRBD2 (5 bases). The V end was cut by 0 bases, the J end by 1 base, with 9 bases between. CDR3 length: 15 amino acids. Looked up from germline, CDR1 is SGDLS and CDR2 is YYNGEE. The CDR3 nucleotides are TGTGCCAGCAGCGTAGAGGCGGAGGGCACAGATACGCAGTATTTT. Translated, it gives CASSVEAEGTDTQYF.

This clone was picked up one time. V usage is TRBV11-2 and J usage is TRBJ1-4; possible D gene TRBD1, 5 bases. The germline V gene has CDR1 SGHAT and CDR2 FQNNGV. CDR3 length equals 14 residues. V lost 3 bases and J lost 8, with 13 bases in between. DNA for the CDR3: TGTGCCAGCAGCTTTGGGGGTTCGGGGGAAAAACTGTTTTTT. Translated, it gives CASSFGGSGEKLFF.

V gene TRBV7-6 combines with J gene TRBJ2-3; the match to TRBD2 covers 9 bases. Germline V lookup: CDR1 SGHVS, CDR2 FNYEAQ. The J segment lost 2 bases and the V segment lost 1 base, leaving 7 bases of the junction unmatched. The CDR3 spans 17 residues. The CDR3 region has the DNA TGTGCCAGCAGCTTAGAGTGGACTAGCGAGAACACAGATACGCAGTATTTT. Translated, it gives CASSLEWTSENTDTQYF.

V is TRBV10-2 and J is TRBJ1-5; D is undetermined. Trimming took 0 bases from V and 7 from J, leaving 4 bases between them. The CDR3 consists of 12 residues. In germline, CDR1 is WSHSY, CDR2 SAAADI. The CDR3 loop is CASSESDQPQHF. In nucleotides, the CDR3 is TGCGCCAGCAGTGAGTCGGACCAGCCCCAGCATTTT.

V gene TRBV29-1 combines with J gene TRBJ2-7; the match to TRBD2 covers 12 bases. The CDR3 has 19 amino acids. With 3 bases clipped from V and 4 bases from J, the junction kept 19 bases outside the gene matches. The germline gives CDR1 SQVTM, CDR2 ANQGSEA. The CDR3 loop reads CSVEASQYLGLAGRYEQYF. The CDR3 DNA is TGCAGCGTTGAGGCGTCGCAGTATCTTGGACTAGCGGGAAGATACGAGCAGTACTTC.

This sequence joins TRBV30 and TRBJ1-1, with D hard to call. Looked up from germline, CDR1 is GTSNPN and CDR2 is SVGIG (reference sequence). Between the trimmed V and J ends, which lost 0 bases and 3 bases, there was a span of 20 bases. The CDR3 consists of 17 residues. The CDR3 reads CAWSVLSWRATDTEAFF. In DNA form, the CDR3 reads TGTGCCTGGAGTGTACTTAGTTGGCGAGCCACGGACACTGAAGCTTTCTTT. Using reference TRBV30 and TRBJ1-1 for the parts outside the CDR3, the full variable domain is SQTIHQWPATLVQPVGSPLSLECTVEGTSNPNLYWYRQAAGRGLQLLFYSVGIGQISSEVPQNLSASRPQDRQFILSSKKLLLSDSGFYLCAWSVLSWRATDTEAFFGQGTRLTVV.

CDR3 DNA sequence: TGTGCCAGCAGCTCCACTCGGACTAGCGGGAGACGGAATGAGCAGTTCTTC. It specifies CASSSTRTSGRRNEQFF. V gene TRBV11-2 combines with J gene TRBJ2-1, with TRBD2 matching over 13 bases. The V gene's germline CDR1 is SGHAT and CDR2 FQNNGV. The CDR3 is 17 residues long. The V segment lost 4 bases and the J segment 7 bases; nucleotides outside the gene matches: 10. The whole variable domain, remainder taken from reference TRBV11-2 and TRBJ2-1, is EAGVAQSPRYKIIEKRQSVAFWCNPISGHATLYWYQQILGQGPKLLIQFQNNGVVDDSQLPKDRFSAERLKGVDSTLKIQPAKLEDSAVYLCASSSTRTSGRRNEQFFGPGTRLTVL.

V usage is TRBV7-2 and J usage is TRBJ1-5; no definite D call. In germline, CDR1 is SGHTA, CDR2 FQGNSA. This CDR3 region has 15 residues. With 0 bases removed from V and 3 bases from J, the gap between germline ends came to 9 bases. The CDR3 nucleotides are TGTGCCAGCAGCTTAGCGCGGCAGAACAATCAGCCCCAGCATTTT. As protein: CASSLARQNNQPQHF.

The chain links TRBV2 to TRBJ1-6; D ambiguous. CDR1 and CDR2 (germline): SNHLY, FYNNEI. CDR3 length: 15 residues. V lost 5 bases, J lost 8 bases, and 16 bases lay in between. CDR3 sequence: CASSPGRSGDSPLHF. The DNA for the CDR3 is TGTGCCAGCAGTCCGGGAAGGAGCGGTGATTCACCCCTCCACTTT.

The table lists this clone with a count of one. The rearrangement uses TRBV20-1 and TRBJ2-5; TRBD1 or TRBD2 may be the D gene (5 bases each). Germline V gene lookup returns CDR1 DFQATT and CDR2 SNEGSKA (reference sequence). The length of the CDR3 is 11 residues. The V gene lost 1 base and the J gene lost 5 bases, with 5 bases spanning the gap. CDR3 coding DNA: TGCAGTGCTAGAGGGGGGGAGACCCAGTACTTC. This translates into CSARGGETQYF.

The rearrangement uses TRBV4-3 and TRBJ2-2; D uncertain. Germline V lookup: CDR1 LGHNA, CDR2 YSLEER. With 6 bases removed from V and 4 bases from J, the gap between germline ends came to 18 bases. The CDR3 covers 16 residues. The DNA of the CDR3 is TGCGCCAGCAGTCATACAGACATCTACCTCACCGGGGAGCTGTTTTTT. Protein product: CASSHTDIYLTGELFF.

With respect to this clone: This sample also contains other DNA sequences that code for the same CDR3. V usage is TRBV10-3 and J usage is TRBJ1-2; no clear D gene. CDR3 length: 12 amino acids. Looked up from germline, CDR1 is ENHRY and CDR2 is SYGVKD. Trimming pared 2 bases from V and 5 bases from J, leaving 6 bases between. The DNA for the CDR3 is TGTGCCATCAGTGAGGAGGCTTATGGCTACACCTTC. Its protein is CAISEEAYGYTF.